This TCR beta chain originates from a study of early T cells in non-severe SARS-CoV-2 infection. This clonotype has just a few counts. V lost 1 base to trimming and J lost 11 bases, with 15 bases between them. The CDR3 runs to 13 residues. Germline assignment: CDR1 MNHNS and CDR2 SASEGT. TCRdb itself ran the 5' RACE reads through MiXCR, one entry per CDR3 protein. The sample yields tens of thousands of distinct CDR3 sequences, more than 10% seen once. Sequenced material: whole blood, taken at baseline. This TCR derives from an adult who was a healthcare worker with PCR-confirmed SARS-CoV-2 infection or an uninfected control (not recorded which). The donor label of this sample is uncertain. The rearrangement links TRBV6-1 to TRBJ2-7; possible D gene TRBD1, 6 bases. CDR3 sequence: CASSEVHRDMEYF. In nucleotides, the CDR3 is TGTGCCAGCAGTGAAGTTCATCGGGACATGGAGTACTTC.